The 20 T cell receptor beta chains listed next were all sequenced from one sample in a study of response to subunit inactivated influenza vaccine. TCRdb recomputed calls from the RT-PCR reads with MiXCR, one row per CDR3 protein. The data show 500,000 to 600,000 distinct CDR3 sequences, around 11% seen once. The sequences come from PBMCs from blood, collected on the day of vaccination. The receptors come from a man in his forties or fifties who received an inactivated influenza vaccine.

The sample holds a few counts of this clonotype. The J gene is TRBJ1-1, the V gene TRBV7-2, with 7 positions matching TRBD1. Trimming at V came to 1 base and at J to 5 bases, leaving 7 bases not matched to a gene. The CDR3 loop spans 15 amino acids. The germline gives CDR1 SGHTA, CDR2 FQGNSA. CDR3 nucleotide sequence: TGTGCCAGCAGCTTAGACAGGGGCTTGGAAACTGAAGCTTTCTTT. This translates into CASSLDRGLETEAFF.

The chain joins TRBV5-1 to TRBJ1-5; no definite D call. The CDR3 totals 13 residues. CDR1 is SGHRS and CDR2 is YFSETQ in the germline V gene. V was shortened by 0 bases and J by 7 bases, with 8 bases between the two germline ends. The CDR3 spells CASSLGVEQPQHF. Here the CDR3 DNA reads TGCGCCAGCAGCTTGGGGGTGGAACAGCCCCAGCATTTT.

This chain links TRBV29-1 with TRBJ2-4; 7 nucleotides line up with TRBD1. CDR1 is SQVTM and CDR2 is ANQGSEA in the germline V gene. V was clipped by 7 bases and J by 4 bases; unmatched bases: 7. There are 13 residues in the CDR3. CDR3 coding DNA: TGCAGCGGCTTGGACAGGAAGAAAAACATTCAGTACTTC. Protein product: CSGLDRKKNIQYF.

V and J are TRBV18 and TRBJ2-3; TRBD1 matches at 11 bases. The germline CDR1 and CDR2 sequences are KGHSH and LQKENI. CDR3 length equals 17 residues. V was pared by 6 bases and J by 6 bases, with 14 bases of the junction left unmatched. CDR3 sequence: CASSPEAGQGAADTQYF. DNA for the CDR3: TGTGCCAGCTCCCCCGAGGCTGGACAGGGGGCTGCGGATACGCAGTATTTT.

This chain joins TRBV20-1 and TRBJ2-1, with D possibly TRBD1 on 5 matching bases. The CDR3 loop spans 13 amino acids. V dropped 3 bases and J dropped 5 bases, with 11 bases sitting between them. Germline V CDR1 and CDR2: DFQATT, SNEGSKA (reference sequence). As DNA, the CDR3 is TGCAGTGCTAGGGCCGACAGCGACAATGAGCAGTTCTTC. Its protein product is CSARADSDNEQFF.

V usage is TRBV12-3 or TRBV12-4 and J usage is TRBJ2-2, with D perhaps being TRBD1 or TRBD2 (5 bases each). CDR3 length: 16 amino acids. Trimming stripped 7 bases from V and 1 base from J, with 16 bases between. CDR3 residues: CASTLYGGMNTGELFF. In nucleotides, the CDR3 is TGTGCCAGCACCTTGTATGGGGGTATGAACACCGGGGAGCTGTTTTTT.

This chain uses TRBV18 with TRBJ2-7; either TRBD1 or TRBD2 may fit D (6 bases each). The CDR3 contains 15 residues. Trimming took off 2 bases at V and 1 base at J, with 12 bases between the two ends. From germline, CDR1 is KGHSH and CDR2 LQKENI. The CDR3 is CASSPGRGVSYEQYF. In DNA form, the CDR3 reads TGTGCCAGCTCACCAGGAAGGGGGGTTTCCTACGAGCAGTACTTC.

The rearrangement uses TRBV7-2 and TRBJ2-7; TRBD2 matches 9 bases. The CDR3 sequence is 14 residues long. With V trimmed by 8 bases and J by 2 bases, 7 bases remained unmatched. Germline lookup yields CDR1 SGHTA and CDR2 FQGNSA. The CDR3 DNA is TGTGCCAGCCAGCCGGGACTAGCTCCCTACGAGCAGTACTTC. This translates into CASQPGLAPYEQYF.

The chain employs TRBV27 and TRBJ1-1; 10 bases line up with TRBD1. Germline loops: CDR1 MNHEY, CDR2 SMNVEV (reference sequence). CDR3 length: 18 residues. The V gene end was trimmed by 4 bases and the J gene end by 1 base; junction bases not matched to a gene: 12. The CDR3 region is CASSSLFRGTGANTEAFF. The CDR3 nucleotides are TGTGCCAGCAGTTCCCTATTTCGGGGGACAGGGGCGAACACTGAAGCTTTCTTT.

The CDR3 here is CASSAPGQGGETQYF. CDR3 nucleotides: TGTGCCAGCAGTGCTCCGGGACAGGGGGGAGAGACCCAGTACTTC. The gene calls are TRBV2 and TRBJ2-5; 11 bases are shared with TRBD1. The CDR3 has 15 amino acids. Per the germline V gene, CDR1 is SNHLY and CDR2 is FYNNEI. V lost 4 bases to trimming and J lost 4 bases; unmatched junction nucleotides: 5.

This clonotype occurred a few times. The chain joins TRBV19 to TRBJ1-5; tentative D call: TRBD1 (6 bases). The CDR3 sequence is 15 residues long. Germline CDR1 is LNHDA and CDR2 is SQIVND (reference sequence). V shed 2 bases and J shed 7 bases, with 15 bases lying between them. The CDR3 sequence: CASSIRGGAGQPQHF. DNA for the CDR3: TGTGCCAGTAGTATACGCGGGGGCGCTGGGCAGCCCCAGCATTTT.

This clonotype was seen more than once but under ten times. The genes are TRBV28 and TRBJ2-7, with TRBD2 matching 13 bases. This CDR3 has 15 amino acids. Germline CDR1 is MDHEN and CDR2 is SYDVKM. With 6 bases clipped from V and 2 bases from J, the junction kept 4 bases outside the gene matches. CDR3 in DNA: TGTGCCAGCAGGGTGGGACTAGCGGGAACCTACGAGCAGTACTTC. Residues: CASRVGLAGTYEQYF.

The genes are TRBV20-1 and TRBJ2-1, with 15 bases identical to TRBD2. Trimming at V came to 1 base and at J to 0 bases, leaving 4 bases not matched to a gene. This CDR3 contains 18 residues. The germline V gene has CDR1 DFQATT and CDR2 SNEGSKA (reference sequence). CDR3 amino acids: CSARGGLAGGSSYNEQFF. As DNA, the CDR3 is TGCAGTGCTAGAGGTGGACTAGCGGGAGGGAGCTCCTACAATGAGCAGTTCTTC.

This clonotype was found many times. The chain couples TRBV7-2 to TRBJ2-4, with D uncertain. V lost 3 bases, J lost 4 bases, and 10 bases lay in between. CDR1 is SGHTA and CDR2 is FQGNSA in the germline V gene. The CDR3 contains 14 residues. CDR3 DNA: TGTGCCAGCAGCTTCGCATTGGCTAAAAACATTCAGTACTTC. This sequence encodes CASSFALAKNIQYF.

This clonotype was seen once. The chain combines TRBV6-2 or TRBV6-3 with TRBJ2-3; D unresolved. Trimming left V 3 bases short and J 1 base short, with 11 bases between. CDR1 and CDR2 from the germline V gene are MNHEY and SVGEGT. This CDR3 is built from 15 residues. The CDR3 DNA follows: TGTGCCAGCAGTTATTTGGGCCACCGCACAGATACGCAGTATTTT. This gives the protein CASSYLGHRTDTQYF.

The genes are TRBV28 and TRBJ1-2; possibly TRBD1 for D (5 bases). The V gene lost 6 bases and the J gene lost 2 bases, with 16 bases spanning the gap. The CDR3 extends over 15 amino acids. Germline loops: CDR1 MDHEN, CDR2 SYDVKM. DNA for the CDR3: TGTGCCAGCAGCCCCGATGGGCGGGGGAACTATGGCTACACCTTC. It translates to CASSPDGRGNYGYTF.

This clonotype was counted at least ten times. The rearrangement uses TRBV5-6 and TRBJ1-2, with unresolved D. The CDR3 spans 14 residues. V dropped 6 bases and J dropped 3 bases, with 15 bases sitting between them. Germline V gene lookup returns CDR1 SGHDT and CDR2 YYEEEE. CDR3 sequence: CASTLVRSYYGYTF. DNA for the CDR3: TGTGCCAGCACCCTGGTCAGGTCCTACTATGGCTACACCTTC.

This clonotype was counted only a few times. The gene calls are TRBV5-1 and TRBJ2-1, with 8 bases lining up with TRBD2. Germline trimming cut 7 bases from V and 4 bases from J; bases unmatched to any gene: 7. The CDR3 runs 14 residues. Germline CDR1 reads SGHRS; CDR2 reads YFSETQ. The CDR3 sequence: CASRAGGEYNEQFF. In nucleotides, the CDR3 is TGCGCCAGCCGAGCCGGGGGGGAATACAATGAGCAGTTCTTC.

In the case of this clonotype: Relative to the germline gene, one junction end is altered; a read error may explain this. The CDR3 loop reads CASSLVLNLGPRGSTYEHYF. The CDR3 DNA reads TGTGCCAGCAGCTTAGTCCTTAACCTCGGGCCTCGGGGGTCTACCTACGAGCACTACTTC. The chain carries TRBV11-2 and TRBJ2-7, with D maybe TRBD2 (6 bases). CDR1 and CDR2 from the germline V gene are SGHAT and FQNNGV. The length of the CDR3 is 20 residues.

The rearrangement links TRBV27 to TRBJ2-1; possibly TRBD2 for D (5 bases). Germline V gene sequence: CDR1 MNHEY, CDR2 SMNVEV (reference sequence). The ends were cut back, 7 bases at V and 6 bases at J, with 13 bases in the middle. CDR3 length: 13 residues. Here the CDR3 DNA reads TGTGCCAGCACCGCTGCGGGCAGCAATGAGCAGTTCTTC. Protein sequence: CASTAAGSNEQFF.